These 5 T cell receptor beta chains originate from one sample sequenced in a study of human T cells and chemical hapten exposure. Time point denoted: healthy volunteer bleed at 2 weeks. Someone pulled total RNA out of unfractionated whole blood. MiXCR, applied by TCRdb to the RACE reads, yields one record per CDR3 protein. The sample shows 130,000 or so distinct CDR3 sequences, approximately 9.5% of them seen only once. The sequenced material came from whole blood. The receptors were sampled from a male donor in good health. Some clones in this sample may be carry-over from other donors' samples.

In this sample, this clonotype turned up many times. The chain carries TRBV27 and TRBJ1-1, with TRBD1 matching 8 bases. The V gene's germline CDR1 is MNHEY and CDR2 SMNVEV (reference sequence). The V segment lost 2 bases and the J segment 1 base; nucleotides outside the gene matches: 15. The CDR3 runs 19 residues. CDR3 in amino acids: CASSLTSSWTGSPNTEAFF. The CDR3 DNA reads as TGTGCCAGCAGTTTAACCTCCTCATGGACAGGGAGTCCGAACACTGAAGCTTTCTTT.

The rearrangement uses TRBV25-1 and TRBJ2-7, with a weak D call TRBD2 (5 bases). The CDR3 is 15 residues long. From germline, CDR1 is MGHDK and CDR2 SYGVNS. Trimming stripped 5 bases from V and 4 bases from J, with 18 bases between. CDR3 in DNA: TGTGCCAGCAGTCTCTTTAAAGCCGGGGAGTACGAGCAGTACTTC. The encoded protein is CASSLFKAGEYEQYF.

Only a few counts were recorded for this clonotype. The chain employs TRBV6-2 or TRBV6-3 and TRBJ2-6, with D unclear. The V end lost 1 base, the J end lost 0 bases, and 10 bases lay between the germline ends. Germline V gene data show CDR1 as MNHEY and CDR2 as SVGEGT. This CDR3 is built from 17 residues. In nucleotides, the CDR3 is TGTGCCAGCAGTTACTACGACACCGGCTCTGGGGCCAACGTCCTGACTTTC. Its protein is CASSYYDTGSGANVLTF.

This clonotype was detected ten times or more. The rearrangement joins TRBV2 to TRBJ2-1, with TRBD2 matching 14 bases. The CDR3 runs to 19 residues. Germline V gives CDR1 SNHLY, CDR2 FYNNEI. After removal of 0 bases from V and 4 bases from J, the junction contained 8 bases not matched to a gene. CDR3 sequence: CASSEAGLAGENFYNEQFF. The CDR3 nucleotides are TGTGCCAGCAGTGAAGCGGGACTAGCGGGAGAGAACTTTTACAATGAGCAGTTCTTC.

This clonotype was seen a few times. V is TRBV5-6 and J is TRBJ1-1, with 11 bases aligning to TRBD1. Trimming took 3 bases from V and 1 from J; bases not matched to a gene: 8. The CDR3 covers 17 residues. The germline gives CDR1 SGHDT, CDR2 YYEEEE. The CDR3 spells CASSWRTGGSGNTEAFF. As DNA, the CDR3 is TGTGCCAGCAGCTGGAGGACAGGGGGCTCAGGGAACACTGAAGCTTTCTTT.